These T cell receptor beta chains were read from a single sample in a study of control samples from healthy donors and cancer patients. Clones were read by immunoSEQ multiplex PCR, and TCRdb kept only the in-frame ones, dropping some. This table has 60,000 to 75,000 clones, over 75% appearing once. The sample comprised PBMCs. The origin of the receptors is a woman aged 50 to 65 with head and neck cancer. Each CDR3 is given with its conserved first and last residue. A D gene is named only where the DNA matches it firmly. Rows give clone size only sometimes, using once, few, many, or a class for an expanded clone.

abundance	v_gene	j_gene	d_gene	CDR3nt	CDR3aa
few	TRBV5-4	TRBJ2-1	.	TGTGCCAGCAGCTTGGCCGGGGTTCAGGGCCAGGGATACAATGAGCAGTTCTTC	CASSLAGVQGQGYNEQFF
.	TRBV19	TRBJ2-1	TRBD2	TGTGCCAGTAGTCCCACCCAACTAGCGGGGAGACAGAGCTCCTACAATGAGCAGTTCTTC	CASSPTQLAGRQSSYNEQFF
.	TRBV9	TRBJ2-2	TRBD1	TGTGCCAGCAGCCTCGTGGACAGGGGATATCCCGGGGAGCTGTTTTTT	CASSLVDRGYPGELFF
.	TRBV6-1	TRBJ1-4	.	TGTGCCAGCAGTGAAGTCATAAGGAGGGGTATGTTCGCGTTT	CASSEVIRRGMFAF
.	TRBV5-4	TRBJ2-7	.	TGTGCCAGCAGCTTGGAAGCTCGCGAGCAGTACTTC	CASSLEAREQYF
.	TRBV12-3/TRBV12-4	TRBJ1-1	.	TGTGCCAGCAGCCCTAGACGGGACACTGAAGCTTTCTTT	CASSPRRDTEAFF
.	TRBV7-6	TRBJ2-3	TRBD2	TGTGCCAGCAGCTTTGCCCTAAGCGGGGCAGATACGCAGTATTTT	CASSFALSGADTQYF
few	TRBV6-1	TRBJ1-2	TRBD1	TGTGCCAGCAGTGAAGAGGGACAGGGCGGCTATGGCTACACCTTC	CASSEEGQGGYGYTF
.	TRBV10-2	TRBJ1-4	TRBD1	TGCGCCAGCACCGCGGACAGGCAGCCGGGGGGTGGTGAAAAACTGTTTTTT	CASTADRQPGGGEKLFF
few	TRBV7-2	TRBJ2-5	TRBD1	TGTGCCAGCAGCTTTACCGGGACAGGGCGAGTAGGGCAAGAGACCCAGTACTTC	CASSFTGTGRVGQETQYF
.	TRBV19	TRBJ2-1	TRBD2	TGTGCCAGTACCCCCGGAGGGACTAGGGGACGAGATGAGCAGTTCTTC	CASTPGGTRGRDEQFF
.	TRBV6-6	TRBJ1-2	.	TGTGCCTCCTGGGGGGCAGGGGATGCTAACTATGGCTACACCTTC	CASWGAGDANYGYTF
.	TRBV3-1/TRBV3-2	TRBJ1-1	TRBD1	TGTGCCAGCAGTCGACAGGGGAACACTGAAGCTTTCTTT	CASSRQGNTEAFF
.	TRBV6-1	TRBJ1-5	.	TGTGCCAGCAGTGATGGCTTCAATCAGCCCCAGCATTTT	CASSDGFNQPQHF
.	TRBV29-1	TRBJ2-7	.	TGCAGCGTTACCAGGGGCTCGGCGGGCGAGCAGTACTTC	CSVTRGSAGEQYF
.	TRBV5-4	TRBJ2-3	TRBD1	TGTGCCAGCAGCCTCGGGACAGACACAGATACGCAGTATTTT	CASSLGTDTDTQYF
.	TRBV30	TRBJ1-5	.	TGTGCCTGGAGCGCCATCCCTTCCTCTCAGCCCCAGCATTTT	CAWSAIPSSQPQHF
.	TRBV2	TRBJ2-1	TRBD2	TGTGCCAGCAAAGGGACTAGCGGGGGGTATGAGCAGTTCTTC	CASKGTSGGYEQFF
.	TRBV6-2/TRBV6-3	TRBJ1-1	.	TGTGCCAGCAGTTACTCAGGAGGTAACACTGAAGCTTTCTTT	CASSYSGGNTEAFF
.	TRBV27	TRBJ1-6	.	TGTGCCAGCAGCCCCTCTCATAACTATAATTCACCCCTCCACTTT	CASSPSHNYNSPLHF
.	TRBV9	TRBJ1-3	.	TGTGCCAGCAGCGTAGCTCAGGGAAATGGAAACACCATATATTTT	CASSVAQGNGNTIYF
.	TRBV5-5	TRBJ1-6	TRBD1	TGTGCCAGCAGCAGAACAGGGGGTGACTATAATTCACCCCTCCACTTT	CASSRTGGDYNSPLHF
.	TRBV19	TRBJ2-1	.	TGTGCCAGTACCTCCGCGGAGAGCTCCTACAATGAGCAGTTCTTC	CASTSAESSYNEQFF
.	TRBV6-6	TRBJ1-2	.	TGTGCCAGCAGTGTCACCAGGGAGGTTGGCTACACCTTC	CASSVTREVGYTF
.	TRBV6-2/TRBV6-3	TRBJ2-1	TRBD1	TGTGCCAGCAGCCGGACAGGAGTTGGGTACAATGAGCAGTTCTTC	CASSRTGVGYNEQFF
.	TRBV28	TRBJ1-2	TRBD1	TGTGCCAGCAAAACATCAGGGGGCGCTGGGGGCTACACCTTC	CASKTSGGAGGYTF
.	TRBV6-5	TRBJ2-3	.	TGTGCCAGCAGTTACAACCGCTGGGGCCCCCCCCTTTTT	CASSYNRWGPPLF
.	TRBV11-2	TRBJ1-1	.	TGTGCCAGCAGCGCGACCTCCGGGGTAAACACTGAAGCTTTCTTT	CASSATSGVNTEAFF
.	TRBV30	TRBJ1-3	.	TGTGCCTGGGAACCCGGGGCGTTGGGCACCATATATTTT	CAWEPGALGTIYF
few	TRBV4-2	TRBJ2-3	.	TGTGCCAGCAGCCACAGACGGGGGGCGGGAGCAGATACGCAGTATTTT	CASSHRRGAGADTQYF
.	TRBV14	TRBJ2-1	.	TGTGCCAGCAGCCAAAGCCAGTTCGTTAATGAGCAGTTCTTC	CASSQSQFVNEQFF
.	TRBV9	TRBJ1-4	.	TGTGCCAGCAGCCCATATCCTAGGTCAACTAATGAAAAACTGTTTTTT	CASSPYPRSTNEKLFF
.	TRBV5-1	TRBJ2-3	TRBD2	TGCGCCAGCAGCTTGGAGGGAGGGCGAGGAGATACGCAGTATTTT	CASSLEGGRGDTQYF
once	TRBV19	TRBJ1-1	.	TGTGCCAGTAGTATAACACAGAGGAACACTGAAGCTTTCTTT	CASSITQRNTEAFF
.	TRBV5-1	TRBJ1-3	.	TGCGCCAGCAGCTTGGAAGGCAACTCTGGAAACACCATATATTTT	CASSLEGNSGNTIYF
.	TRBV28	TRBJ2-1	.	TGTGCCAGCAGACGACAGGCGGGTAATGAGCAGTTCTTC	CASRRQAGNEQFF
.	TRBV19	TRBJ2-3	TRBD1	TGTGCCAGTAGTACGGGACAGGGGCCGTCAGATACGCAGTATTTT	CASSTGQGPSDTQYF
.	TRBV11-2	TRBJ1-2	.	TGTGCCAGCAGCGAACAACCGGGACAAAAGAAATTAGCGGGCTATGGCTACACCTTC	CASSEQPGQKKLAGYGYTF
.	TRBV28	TRBJ1-2	.	TGTGCCAGCGACGGTCTGTATGGCTACACCTTC	CASDGLYGYTF
.	TRBV10-3	TRBJ1-5	TRBD1	TGTGCCACCACAGGGGAAGGGGGCAATCAGCCCCAGCATTTT	CATTGEGGNQPQHF
.	TRBV5-4	TRBJ1-2	.	TGTGCCAGCAGCTTGGGACTCGAGAACTATGGCTACACCTTC	CASSLGLENYGYTF
.	TRBV4-2	TRBJ2-6	.	TGTGCCAGCAGCCGAGAGGGGGGATCTGGGGCCAACGTCCTGACTTTC	CASSREGGSGANVLTF
.	TRBV6-2/TRBV6-3	TRBJ2-1	.	TGTGCCAGCAGTGGGACTGCGACCAATGAGCAGTTCTTC	CASSGTATNEQFF
few	TRBV2	TRBJ2-5	.	TGTGCCACCCCGGACACCCGTGTAGAGACCCAGTACTTC	CATPDTRVETQYF